These 11 T cell receptor beta chains came from one sample sequenced in a study of cytomegalovirus exposure and HLA in healthy donors. PCR amplification relied on 60 Vbeta primers (plus 13 Jbeta primers). The protocol was immunoSEQ multiplex PCR, while the TCRdb copy is restricted to in-frame clones and leaves out a portion. The sample lists 50,000 to 55,000 clones, roughly 60% seen once, with approximately 12% in the top ten. The sequenced sample was PBMCs. The receptor set was obtained from a human donor in good health.

The chain employs TRBV19 and TRBJ2-5, with TRBD2 matching 10 bases. The junction had 12 bases not matched to a gene; V was cut back by 0 bases and J by 2 bases. CDR1 and CDR2 from the germline V gene are LNHDA and SQIVND (reference sequence). The CDR3 consists of 19 residues. The CDR3 region is CASSIDGGRGLATQETQYF. The CDR3 coding sequence is TGTGCCAGTAGTATAGATGGGGGTAGGGGACTAGCGACGCAAGAGACCCAGTACTTC.

The chain employs TRBV7-9 and TRBJ2-1, with 7 bases matching TRBD1. The CDR3 loop spans 15 amino acids. With V trimmed by 5 bases and J by 8 bases, 12 bases remained unmatched. Germline assignment: CDR1 SEHNR and CDR2 FQNEAQ (reference sequence). The CDR3 DNA is TGTGCCAGCAGCCCCTGGGCACAGGGGATTGATGAGCAGTTCTTC. This encodes CASSPWAQGIDEQFF.

In its sample, this clone was seen a few times. J is TRBJ2-7 and V is TRBV6-1; D not resolved. Per the germline V gene, CDR1 is MNHNS and CDR2 is SASEGT. The CDR3 is made up of 11 amino acids. Deletions cut 6 bases from V and 2 bases from J, with 5 bases between. The CDR3 here is CASSVTYEQYF. The CDR3 bases are TGTGCCAGCAGCGTAACCTACGAGCAGTACTTC.

This clone has at least ten counts. The rearrangement links TRBV29-1 to TRBJ1-1; the D is unclear. The CDR3 spans 12 residues. V lost 7 bases and J lost 4, with 13 bases in between. Germline V gives CDR1 SQVTM, CDR2 ANQGSEA. CDR3 region: CSGSGMGTEAFF. The DNA for the CDR3 is TGCAGCGGGTCGGGGATGGGCACTGAAGCTTTCTTT.

V and J are TRBV27 and TRBJ1-2; 9 positions match TRBD1. Germline values: CDR1 MNHEY, CDR2 SMNVEV (reference sequence). CDR3 length equals 14 residues. J was trimmed by 3 bases and V by 6 bases; bases with no gene match: 5. The CDR3 DNA is TGTGCCAGCAGGCGAACAGGGGGCGACTATGGCTACACCTTC. Amino acids: CASRRTGGDYGYTF.

This chain links TRBV30 with TRBJ2-5; 12 nucleotides match TRBD2. J gave up 1 base and V 3 bases, and 0 bases lay outside the gene matches. Germline V gene sequence: CDR1 GTSNPN, CDR2 SVGIG (reference sequence). CDR3 length: 14 residues. For the CDR3, the DNA is TGTGCCTGGAGGACTAGCGGGGGCCAAGAGACCCAGTACTTC. Its protein product is CAWRTSGGQETQYF.

The sample holds a few counts of this clone. This chain links TRBV6-5 with TRBJ2-2; D possibly corresponds to TRBD1 (5 bases). This CDR3 contains 14 residues. Germline loops: CDR1 MNHEY, CDR2 SVGAGI. Trimming took off 6 bases at V and 6 bases at J, with 14 bases between the two ends. The CDR3 nucleotides read TGTGCCAGCAGGATGACAGTCGGACCCGGGGAGCTGTTTTTT. This encodes CASRMTVGPGELFF.

The chain couples TRBV7-2 to TRBJ2-5; 9 bases agree with TRBD2. CDR1 SGHTA and CDR2 FQGNSA come from the germline V gene. This CDR3 has 14 amino acids. J gave up 2 bases and V 5 bases, and 3 bases lay outside the gene matches. The CDR3 region has the DNA TGTGCCAGCAGCAGCGGGGGGTTACAAGAGACCCAGTACTTC. It encodes CASSSGGLQETQYF.

The rearrangement joins TRBV2 to TRBJ1-4; TRBD1 matches 8 bases. Germline CDR1 and CDR2: SNHLY and FYNNEI. This CDR3 has 14 amino acids. The V gene end was trimmed by 5 bases and the J gene end by 8 bases; junction bases not matched to a gene: 7. DNA of the CDR3: TGTGCCAGCAGTTTCAGGGGGCGGGGGGAAAAACTGTTTTTT. Its translation: CASSFRGRGEKLFF.

This clone was observed a few times. The V and J genes are TRBV14 and TRBJ2-7, with D maybe TRBD2 (5 bases). The CDR3 sequence is 15 residues long. V was shortened by 2 bases and J by 1 base, with 12 bases between the two germline ends. CDR1 SGHDN and CDR2 FVKESK come from the germline V gene. In DNA form, the CDR3 reads TGTGCCAGCAGCCAACTCGGAGGAACATCCTACGAGCAGTACTTC. It translates to CASSQLGGTSYEQYF.

The genes are TRBV7-2 and TRBJ1-1; D is undetermined. Germline-derived CDR1 and CDR2 are SGHTA and FQGNSA. Trimming left V 3 bases short and J 1 base short, with 9 bases between. This CDR3 contains 14 residues. CDR3 protein: CASSFSGGNTEAFF. The CDR3 DNA follows: TGTGCCAGCAGCTTTAGTGGAGGGAACACTGAAGCTTTCTTT.